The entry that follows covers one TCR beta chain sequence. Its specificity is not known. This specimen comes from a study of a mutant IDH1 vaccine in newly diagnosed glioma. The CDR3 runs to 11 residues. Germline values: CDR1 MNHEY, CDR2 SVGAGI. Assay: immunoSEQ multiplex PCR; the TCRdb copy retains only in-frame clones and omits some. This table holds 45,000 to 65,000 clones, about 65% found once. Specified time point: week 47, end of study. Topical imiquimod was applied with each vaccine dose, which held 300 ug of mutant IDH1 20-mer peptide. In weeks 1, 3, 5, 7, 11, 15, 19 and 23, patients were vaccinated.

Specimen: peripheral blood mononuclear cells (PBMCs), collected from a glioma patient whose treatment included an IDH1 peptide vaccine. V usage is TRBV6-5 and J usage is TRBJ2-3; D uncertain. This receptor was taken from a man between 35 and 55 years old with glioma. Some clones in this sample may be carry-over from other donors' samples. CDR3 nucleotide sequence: TGTGTCACTGCCCTCACAGATACGCAGTATTTT. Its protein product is CVTALTDTQYF.